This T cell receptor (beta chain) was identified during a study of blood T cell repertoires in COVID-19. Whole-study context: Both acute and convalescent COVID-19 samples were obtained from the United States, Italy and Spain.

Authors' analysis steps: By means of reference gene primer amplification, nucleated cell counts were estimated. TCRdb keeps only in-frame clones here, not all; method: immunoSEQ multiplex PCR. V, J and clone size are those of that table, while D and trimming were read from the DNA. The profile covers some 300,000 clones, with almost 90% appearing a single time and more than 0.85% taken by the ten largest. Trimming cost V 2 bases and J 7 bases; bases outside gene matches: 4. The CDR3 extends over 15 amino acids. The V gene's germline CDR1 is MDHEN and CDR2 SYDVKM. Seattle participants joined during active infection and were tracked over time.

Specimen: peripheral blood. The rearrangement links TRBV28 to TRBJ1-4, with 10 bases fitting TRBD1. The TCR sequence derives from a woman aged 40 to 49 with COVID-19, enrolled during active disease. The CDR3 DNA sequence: TGTGCCAGCAGTTTAGAGGGACAGGGGCTTGAAAAACTGTTTTTT. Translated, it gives CASSLEGQGLEKLFF.